This T cell receptor beta chain was recorded in a study of blood T cells in healthy people across ages. V lost 1 base, J lost 4 bases, and 19 bases lay in between. The CDR3 runs 17 residues. Germline CDR1 and CDR2: SNHLY and FYNNEI. Next came a second PCR, run for about 7 to 12 cycles, which used a sample-barcoded 5' primer along with a J-beta primer mix. TCRdb itself ran the 5' RACE reads through MiXCR, one entry per CDR3 protein. Counted here are about 1,400,000 distinct CDR3 sequences, approximately 42% occurring once; the ten biggest clones make up roughly 7.9%. This clonotype was sampled from a woman younger than 30 in good health. The chain couples TRBV2 to TRBJ1-2, with D possibly TRBD1 on 5 matching bases. Sequenced input: blood. The chain's CDR3 is CASSEEMGPLNPYGYTF. DNA of the CDR3: TGTGCCAGCAGTGAAGAAATGGGACCCCTCAATCCCTATGGCTACACCTTC.